The 30 T cell receptor beta chains in this list originate from one sample, sequenced in a study of shared clonotypes between healthy human individuals (dated by TCRdb to the early 2020s). The receptor library was made with the immunoSEQ multiplex PCR assay. Imported from immuneACCESS, the table was reduced by TCRdb to in-frame sequences with V and J called. These copies leave out some clones; in studies compared against another copy, an unresolved V gene accounts for under half, and the cause of the remainder is not known. The sample yields millions of clones; around 94% were counted once. The ten largest account for roughly 0.15% of the sample. Sequencing was performed on naive CD4+ T cells sorted from blood. Read against the paper, the sample's cell subset or site label means: CD45RA+ positively selected. Receptors originate from a young man in good health.

On this clone: A junction boundary mismatches the germline segment, possibly from a read error. CDR3 sequence: CASSLGLLAGQETQYF. The CDR3 bases are TGTGCTAGCAGCTTAGGTCTACTAGCGGGCCAAGAGACCCAGTACTTC. The chain links TRBV7-7 to TRBJ2-5, with 9 bases identical to TRBD2. The CDR3 runs to 16 residues. The germline V gene encodes CDR1 SSHAT and CDR2 FNYEAQ (reference sequence).

The genes are TRBV7-9 and TRBJ2-2, with TRBD1 matching 11 bases. The CDR3 has 16 residues. V trimming: 5 bases; J trimming: 6 bases; junction bases outside the gene matches: 8. Per the germline V gene, CDR1 is SEHNR and CDR2 is FQNEAQ (reference sequence). CDR3 bases: TGTGCCAGCAGCCCGTATAGGACAGGGGGCCCCGGGGAGCTGTTTTTT. It is translated as CASSPYRTGGPGELFF.

The chain links TRBV7-9 to TRBJ1-1; the D is unclear. This CDR3 is built from 13 residues. In germline, CDR1 is SEHNR, CDR2 FQNEAQ (reference sequence). V lost 5 bases, J lost 1 base, and 8 bases lay in between. CDR3 in amino acids: CASSVTANTEAFF. In nucleotides, the CDR3 is TGTGCCAGCAGCGTAACAGCGAACACTGAAGCTTTCTTT.

A word on this clone: Other DNA sequences in this specimen translate into the identical CDR3. The CDR3 protein is CAISETRETQYF. The CDR3 region has the DNA TGTGCCATCAGTGAAACACGAGAGACCCAGTACTTC. This sequence joins TRBV10-3 and TRBJ2-5; D uncertain. The CDR3 contains 12 residues. Germline V gives CDR1 ENHRY, CDR2 SYGVKD. V shed 3 bases and J shed 4 bases, with 6 bases lying between them.

This chain uses TRBV29-1 with TRBJ2-1; 11 positions agree with TRBD2. V gave up 1 base and J gave up 3 bases; unmatched junction bases: 5. The CDR3 consists of 16 residues. CDR1 and CDR2 (germline): SQVTM, ANQGSEA. CDR3 sequence reads: CSVEGSLAGGYNEQFF. In DNA, the CDR3 is TGCAGCGTTGAAGGCTCCCTAGCGGGGGGCTACAATGAGCAGTTCTTC.

As to this clone: Distinct nucleotide sequences in the sample also encode this CDR3. This chain connects TRBV28 to TRBJ1-1; 7 bases fit TRBD1. Trimming at V came to 2 bases and at J to 1 base, leaving 1 base not matched to a gene. In germline, CDR1 is MDHEN, CDR2 SYDVKM. The CDR3 totals 14 residues. CDR3 region: CASSLTGANTEAFF. The CDR3 DNA is TGTGCCAGCAGTTTAACAGGGGCGAACACTGAAGCTTTCTTT.

This clone was counted only a few times. CDR3: CASSQGRATEAFF. The CDR3 bases are TGCGCCAGCAGCCAGGGCAGGGCCACTGAAGCTTTCTTT. The chain recombines TRBV4-3 with TRBJ1-1, with a weak D call TRBD1 (5 bases). The germline V and J ends were trimmed by 3 bases and 4 bases, with 9 bases remaining between them. CDR1 and CDR2 from the germline V gene are LGHNA and YSLEER. The CDR3 is made up of 13 amino acids.

The chain carries TRBV4-2 and TRBJ2-5; D remains unclear. Trimming cost V 0 bases and J 2 bases, with 7 bases left between them. CDR1 and CDR2 from the germline V gene are LGHNA and YNFKEQ. The CDR3 runs 14 residues. The chain's CDR3 is CASSQDIKQETQYF. CDR3 nucleotides: TGTGCCAGCAGCCAAGATATAAAACAAGAGACCCAGTACTTC.

The gene calls are TRBV28 and TRBJ1-2; D remains unclear. This CDR3 has 13 residues. The germline gives CDR1 MDHEN, CDR2 SYDVKM. V lost 6 bases, J lost 4 bases, and 12 bases lay in between. The CDR3 nucleotides are TGTGCCAGCAGCTCGACGGCCCTCTATGGCTACACCTTC. Translating it yields CASSSTALYGYTF.

The V call is TRBV19, the J call TRBJ2-7; D might be TRBD1 or TRBD2, each matching 5 bases. V was cut by 2 bases and J by 2 bases, with 10 bases left in between. The CDR3 loop spans 14 amino acids. Germline CDR1 reads LNHDA; CDR2 reads SQIVND (reference sequence). The CDR3 region has the DNA TGTGCCAGTAGTATACAGATGGGGGCCTACGAGCAGTACTTC. Amino acids: CASSIQMGAYEQYF.

This chain links TRBV18 with TRBJ2-7; 9 bases fit TRBD2. CDR3 length equals 15 residues. Germline CDR1 KGHSH, CDR2 LQKENI. V dropped 3 bases and J dropped 6; count of bases not matched to a gene: 9. The CDR3 here is CASSPPSGTEGEQYF. CDR3 sequence (DNA): TGTGCCAGCTCACCGCCTAGCGGGACTGAGGGCGAGCAGTACTTC.

The gene calls are TRBV25-1 and TRBJ2-1, with TRBD1 identical over 8 bases. Looked up from germline, CDR1 is MGHDK and CDR2 is SYGVNS. After removal of 6 bases from V and 2 bases from J, the junction contained 6 bases not matched to a gene. CDR3 length equals 15 residues. CDR3 coding DNA: TGTGCCAGCAGGGAGACAGGGGTACCCTACAATGAGCAGTTCTTC. As protein: CASRETGVPYNEQFF.

This chain connects TRBV7-3 to TRBJ2-3, with D tentatively TRBD2 (5 bases). The germline V gene has CDR1 SGHTA and CDR2 FQGTGA. The CDR3 is made up of 14 amino acids. The germline V and J ends were trimmed by 3 bases and 4 bases, with 11 bases remaining between them. The CDR3 DNA reads TGTGCCAGCAGCTTCACCCGAGCGGCAGATACGCAGTATTTT. Protein sequence: CASSFTRAADTQYF.

The chain recombines TRBV5-1 with TRBJ2-2; TRBD1 aligns across 8 bases. The CDR3 sequence is 15 residues long. V gave up 5 bases and J gave up 6 bases; unmatched junction bases: 9. Germline V gives CDR1 SGHRS, CDR2 YFSETQ. This chain's CDR3 is CASSDGQGYAGELFF. The CDR3 DNA follows: TGCGCCAGCAGTGACGGACAGGGCTATGCCGGGGAGCTGTTTTTT.

CDR3: CASSLGGADSYEQYF. The CDR3 coding sequence is TGTGCCAGCAGTTTGGGAGGGGCCGACTCCTACGAGCAGTACTTC. The V call is TRBV28, the J call TRBJ2-7; the match to TRBD2 covers 7 bases. This CDR3 has 15 residues. Germline V lookup: CDR1 MDHEN, CDR2 SYDVKM. V lost 3 bases, J lost 0 bases, and 5 bases stayed unmatched.

The chain is built from TRBV5-1 and TRBJ2-1, with 12 bases aligning to TRBD2. V lost 4 bases and J lost 9; bases outside the gene matches: 5. Germline-derived CDR1 and CDR2 are SGHRS and YFSETQ. The CDR3 sequence is 14 residues long. CDR3 sequence: CASSAGTSGLEQFF. CDR3 DNA sequence: TGCGCCAGCAGCGCCGGGACTAGCGGGCTTGAGCAGTTCTTC.

This chain links TRBV6-5 with TRBJ1-1; D may be TRBD1 (5 bases). The V gene's germline CDR1 is MNHEY and CDR2 SVGAGI. The V end was cut by 6 bases, the J end by 0 bases, with 11 bases between. The CDR3 length is 14 residues. CDR3 amino acids: CASRLGVLNTEAFF. CDR3 DNA sequence: TGTGCCAGCAGATTGGGGGTTTTGAACACTGAAGCTTTCTTT.

The chain joins TRBV19 to TRBJ2-5, with 12 bases that match TRBD2. The V and J ends lost 3 bases and 4 bases, in that order; junction bases with no gene match: 6. CDR1 and CDR2 from the germline V gene are LNHDA and SQIVND (reference sequence). The CDR3 covers 16 residues. CDR3 sequence (DNA): TGTGCCAGTAGTATGAGCTCTAGCGGGAGGGGAGAGACCCAGTACTTC. Protein: CASSMSSSGRGETQYF.

The chain employs TRBV5-1 and TRBJ1-1; 7 bases match TRBD1. The CDR3 covers 16 residues. V lost 0 bases to trimming and J lost 3 bases; unmatched junction nucleotides: 8. The V gene's germline CDR1 is SGHRS and CDR2 YFSETQ. In DNA, the CDR3 is TGCGCCAGCAGCTTGGACAGACAGGGTTCTTACACTGAAGCTTTCTTT. Translation: CASSLDRQGSYTEAFF.

The chain couples TRBV6-6 to TRBJ2-7; D is possibly TRBD1 (5 bases). With 3 bases removed from V and 2 bases from J, the gap between germline ends came to 11 bases. Germline CDR1 MNHNY, CDR2 SVGAGI (reference sequence). The CDR3 has 14 residues. CDR3 DNA sequence: TGTGCCAGCAGTTATTCGACAGCAACCTACGAGCAGTACTTC. Translation gives CASSYSTATYEQYF.

The rearrangement joins TRBV19 to TRBJ1-3, with no clear D. V was cut by 5 bases and J by 1 base, with 18 bases left in between. The CDR3 contains 17 residues. The germline CDR1 and CDR2 sequences are LNHDA and SQIVND (reference sequence). The CDR3, as DNA: TGTGCCAGTAGTTCGAGGTGGGATGAGGCGTCTGGAAACACCATATATTTT. Amino acids: CASSSRWDEASGNTIYF.

The CDR3 DNA reads TGTGCCAGCAGTTACCCCGGTGGACGTGGCAATCAGCCCCAGCATTTT. Its protein is CASSYPGGRGNQPQHF. The chain employs TRBV6-5 and TRBJ1-5; no reliable D call. Trimming pared 2 bases from V and 2 bases from J, leaving 13 bases between. CDR3 length: 16 amino acids. Germline V lookup: CDR1 MNHEY, CDR2 SVGAGI.

The V and J genes are TRBV5-1 and TRBJ2-5; TRBD2 agrees at 9 bases. The trim removed 2 bases at V and 1 base at J, leaving 3 bases unmatched. There are 15 residues in the CDR3. Germline V gives CDR1 SGHRS, CDR2 YFSETQ. This CDR3 reads CASSFAGGPQETQYF. CDR3 bases: TGCGCCAGCAGCTTTGCGGGGGGGCCCCAAGAGACCCAGTACTTC. The full variable domain, in which reference TRBV5-1 and TRBJ2-5 provide the parts outside the CDR3, is KAGVTQTPRYLIKTRGQQVTLSCSPISGHRSVSWYQQTPGQGLQFLFEYFSETQRNKGNFPGRFSGRQFSNSRSEMNVSTLELGDSALYLCASSFAGGPQETQYFGPGTRLLVL.

The chain uses TRBV19 and TRBJ2-5, with TRBD1 identical over 8 bases. Per the germline V gene, CDR1 is LNHDA and CDR2 is SQIVND (reference sequence). The CDR3 runs to 15 residues. Germline trimming cut 3 bases from V and 4 bases from J; bases unmatched to any gene: 7. This CDR3 reads CASSMAQGAGETQYF. The CDR3 nucleotides are TGTGCCAGTAGTATGGCGCAGGGGGCAGGAGAGACCCAGTACTTC.

This chain uses TRBV14 with TRBJ1-4, with TRBD1 as a possible D gene (6 bases). Trimming removed 4 bases at V and 8 bases at J, with 23 bases between. The germline V gene has CDR1 SGHDN and CDR2 FVKESK. The CDR3 runs to 17 residues. This chain's CDR3 is CASSLHAGAPGREKLFF. CDR3 in DNA: TGTGCCAGCAGCCTCCACGCGGGGGCCCCCGGCAGAGAAAAACTGTTTTTT. The whole variable domain, filled in from reference TRBV14 and TRBJ1-4, reads EAGVTQFPSHSVIEKGQTVTLRCDPISGHDNLYWYRRVMGKEIKFLLHFVKESKQDESGMPNNRFLAERTGGTYSTLKVQPAELEDSGVYFCASSLHAGAPGREKLFFGSGTQLSVL.

The chain joins TRBV25-1 to TRBJ2-7; D is unclear. This CDR3 is built from 14 residues. V shed 2 bases and J shed 6 bases, with 14 bases lying between them. Germline CDR1 MGHDK, CDR2 SYGVNS. CDR3 bases: TGTGCCAGCAGTGAAAGTGGGCTAGTTGGCGAGCAGTACTTC. Protein product: CASSESGLVGEQYF.

This sequence joins TRBV4-1 and TRBJ2-7, with 12 bases matching TRBD1. Trimming at V came to 2 bases and at J to 4 bases, leaving 12 bases not matched to a gene. The CDR3 has 18 residues. Germline V gene lookup returns CDR1 MGHRA and CDR2 YSYEKL. The CDR3 loop is CASSQLGPPGQGAYEQYF. The CDR3, as DNA: TGCGCCAGCAGCCAACTAGGGCCCCCGGGACAGGGGGCATACGAGCAGTACTTC.

V usage is TRBV11-2 and J usage is TRBJ2-7, with 11 nucleotides matching TRBD1. The CDR3 is made up of 17 amino acids. Losses at the gene ends were 3 bases for V and 9 bases for J; bases not matched to a gene: 16. CDR1 and CDR2 from the germline V gene are SGHAT and FQNNGV. As DNA, the CDR3 is TGTGCCAGCAGCTTGGCGACCTCCGGGACAGGGGGGTTTGGGCAGTACTTC. It encodes CASSLATSGTGGFGQYF. Looking up the rest from reference TRBV11-2 and TRBJ2-7 gives the full variable domain: EAGVAQSPRYKIIEKRQSVAFWCNPISGHATLYWYQQILGQGPKLLIQFQNNGVVDDSQLPKDRFSAERLKGVDSTLKIQPAKLEDSAVYLCASSLATSGTGGFGQYFGPGTRLTVT.

This clone has just one count. This sequence joins TRBV7-2 and TRBJ1-5; TRBD1 aligns across 8 bases. This CDR3 is built from 15 residues. V dropped 6 bases and J dropped 5; count of bases not matched to a gene: 9. Looked up from germline, CDR1 is SGHTA and CDR2 is FQGNSA. The CDR3 sequence: CASSPGTGLYQPQHF. The CDR3 DNA is TGTGCCAGCAGTCCCGGGACAGGTCTTTATCAGCCCCAGCATTTT.

J is TRBJ1-5 and V is TRBV28; D possibly corresponds to TRBD1 (5 bases). V shed 6 bases and J shed 2 bases, with 17 bases lying between them. CDR1 MDHEN and CDR2 SYDVKM come from the germline V gene. The CDR3 loop spans 16 amino acids. Here the CDR3 DNA reads TGTGCCAGCAGCTCAACTGTATCCAGGGGCAATCAGCCCCAGCATTTT. This gives the protein CASSSTVSRGNQPQHF.